Shown below are 27 T cell receptor beta chains from a single sample sequenced in a study of CD8+ T cells in alopecia areata. Extraction of RNA preceded its reverse transcription into cDNA, which served as the sequencing template. Sequenced by immunoSEQ multiplex PCR; TCRdb stores in-frame clones only, minus some. Of 150,000 to 200,000 clones in the sample, 50% to 75% were seen once. The treatment: oral pan-JAK inhibitor, 5-10 mg twice daily. The sample was CD4+ T cells sorted from blood, taken between weeks 55 and 65, from a patient treated with tofacitinib. The source of these receptors is a human donor with alopecia areata.

The gene calls are TRBV15 and TRBJ1-1, with D tentatively TRBD1 (6 bases). Germline CDR1 and CDR2: LNHNV and YYDKDF (reference sequence). The CDR3 runs 14 residues. Trimming shortened V by 6 bases and J by 4 bases, and 15 bases separated the two germline ends. CDR3 region: CATRDQGSVTEAFF. CDR3 DNA: TGTGCCACCAGGGACCAGGGGTCGGTCACTGAAGCTTTCTTT.

The chain carries TRBV30 and TRBJ2-1; D unresolved. V lost 0 bases, J lost 5 bases, and 14 bases lay in between. Per the germline V gene, CDR1 is GTSNPN and CDR2 is SVGIG (reference sequence). The CDR3 is 15 residues long. CDR3 sequence: CAWSVLAGTNNEQFF. In nucleotides, the CDR3 is TGTGCCTGGAGTGTACTGGCAGGTACGAACAATGAGCAGTTCTTC.

In nucleotides, the CDR3 is TGTGCCAGCAGCCGCGACAGGGGCGATGAGCAGTTCTTC. Amino acids: CASSRDRGDEQFF. The chain has TRBV7-3 and TRBJ2-1; 8 nucleotides line up with TRBD1. J was trimmed by 8 bases and V by 5 bases; bases with no gene match: 5. Germline loops: CDR1 SGHTA, CDR2 FQGTGA. The CDR3 is made up of 13 amino acids. Using reference TRBV7-3 and TRBJ2-1 for the parts outside the CDR3, the full variable domain is GAGVSQTPSNKVTEKGKYVELRCDPISGHTALYWYRQSLGQGPEFLIYFQGTGAADDSGLPNDRFFAVRPEGSVSTLKIQRTERGDSAVYLCASSRDRGDEQFFGPGTRLTVL.

The rearrangement joins TRBV5-1 to TRBJ2-7, with D unclear. Between the trimmed V and J ends, which lost 4 bases and 3 bases, there was a span of 14 bases. In germline, CDR1 is SGHRS, CDR2 YFSETQ. CDR3 length equals 14 residues. CDR3 amino acids: CASSPRLGRYEQYF. The CDR3, as DNA: TGCGCCAGCAGCCCCAGGTTAGGTCGCTACGAGCAGTACTTC.

This chain connects TRBV4-1 to TRBJ2-7; TRBD1 matches at 9 bases. V shed 1 base and J 1 base; nucleotides not matched to a gene: 2. The germline gives CDR1 MGHRA, CDR2 YSYEKL. This CDR3 contains 15 residues. The CDR3 reads CASSQGQGGSYEQYF. CDR3 DNA: TGCGCCAGCAGCCAAGGACAGGGGGGATCCTACGAGCAGTACTTC.

The V call is TRBV10-3, the J call TRBJ2-3; 8 nucleotides line up with TRBD2. Losses at the gene ends were 7 bases for V and 2 bases for J; bases not matched to a gene: 5. Germline loops: CDR1 ENHRY, CDR2 SYGVKD. The CDR3 is 14 residues long. The CDR3 DNA follows: TGTGCCATCATGGGACTAGATTACACAGATACGCAGTATTTT. This codes for CAIMGLDYTDTQYF.

The V call is TRBV4-1, the J call TRBJ1-2, with 7 positions matching TRBD1. CDR1 and CDR2 (germline): MGHRA, YSYEKL. V trimming: 0 bases; J trimming: 6 bases; junction bases outside the gene matches: 13. There are 17 residues in the CDR3. CDR3 coding DNA: TGCGCCAGCAGCCAAGATACCACCCTGGACAGGTTTGATGGCTACACCTTC. Protein product: CASSQDTTLDRFDGYTF.

In its sample, this clone was seen a few times. The chain joins TRBV6-5 to TRBJ1-5; D unresolved. V was shortened by 4 bases and J by 4 bases, with 8 bases between the two germline ends. CDR3 length equals 13 residues. Germline CDR1 reads MNHEY; CDR2 reads SVGAGI. CDR3 sequence (DNA): TGTGCCAGCAGTTGGGAGGGAAATCAGCCCCAGCATTTT. Encoded protein: CASSWEGNQPQHF.

The chain has TRBV13 and TRBJ2-1; 7 nucleotides agree with TRBD2. V dropped 5 bases and J dropped 6; count of bases not matched to a gene: 4. CDR1 and CDR2 (germline): PRHDT, FYEKMQ (reference sequence). The CDR3 runs 13 residues. The CDR3 DNA reads as TGTGCCAGCAGCACTAGACTAGCCAATGAGCAGTTCTTC. Protein product: CASSTRLANEQFF.

Remarks on this clone: This same CDR3 is encoded by further DNA sequences in the sample. The chain combines TRBV5-1 with TRBJ1-4; 11 bases align to TRBD1. V gave up 2 bases and J gave up 8 bases; unmatched junction bases: 2. This CDR3 is 14 amino acids long. Germline lookup yields CDR1 SGHRS and CDR2 YFSETQ. CDR3 nucleotide sequence: TGCGCCAGCAGCTTCGGACAGGGGGCAGAAAAACTGTTTTTT. Amino acids: CASSFGQGAEKLFF.

In its sample, this clone was seen once. The chain joins TRBV6-5 to TRBJ2-1, with 10 bases lining up with TRBD1. Trimming cost V 6 bases and J 6 bases; bases outside gene matches: 5. Germline V gene lookup returns CDR1 MNHEY and CDR2 SVGAGI. This CDR3 is 14 amino acids long. CDR3 nucleotide sequence: TGTGCCAGCAGGTTGGGACAGGGGAGCAATGAGCAGTTCTTC. The encoded protein is CASRLGQGSNEQFF.

The gene calls are TRBV6-5 and TRBJ1-6, with D tentatively TRBD1 (6 bases). V dropped 6 bases and J dropped 9 bases, with 9 bases sitting between them. Germline V gives CDR1 MNHEY, CDR2 SVGAGI. This CDR3 spans 12 amino acids. This CDR3 reads CASREGGSPLHF. In DNA form, the CDR3 reads TGTGCCAGCAGAGAGGGGGGTTCACCCCTCCACTTT.

V usage is TRBV6-5 and J usage is TRBJ1-5; no reliable D call. The V end was cut by 6 bases, the J end by 5 bases, with 11 bases between. Germline V CDR1 and CDR2: MNHEY, SVGAGI. CDR3 length: 13 residues. The CDR3 reads CASRASRDQPQHF. CDR3 nucleotide sequence: TGTGCCAGCAGGGCCTCACGGGATCAGCCCCAGCATTTT.

This clone was picked up a small number of times. J is TRBJ1-4 and V is TRBV6-5, with D maybe TRBD1 (6 bases). The ends were cut back, 8 bases at V and 8 bases at J, with 15 bases in the middle. The CDR3 has 13 amino acids. Germline assignment: CDR1 MNHEY and CDR2 SVGAGI. The CDR3 reads CASRLGGKEKLFF. In nucleotides, the CDR3 is TGTGCCAGCCGACTGGGGGGCAAAGAAAAACTGTTTTTT.

The J gene is TRBJ1-6, the V gene TRBV6-5, with TRBD1 matching 10 bases. The germline V gene encodes CDR1 MNHEY and CDR2 SVGAGI. The V and J ends lost 4 bases and 10 bases, in that order; junction bases with no gene match: 4. CDR3 length: 14 residues. The CDR3 region is CASSSGTGVSPLHF. The DNA of the CDR3 is TGTGCCAGCAGTTCCGGGACAGGGGTATCACCCCTCCACTTT.

The CDR3 sequence: CASRMDSGVEGTDTQYF. CDR3 DNA: TGTGCCAGCAGGATGGATAGCGGGGTTGAGGGCACAGATACGCAGTATTTT. The chain couples TRBV2 to TRBJ2-3; 8 bases are a match to TRBD2. This CDR3 comprises 17 residues. Trimming at V came to 6 bases and at J to 1 base, leaving 12 bases not matched to a gene. Germline CDR1 is SNHLY and CDR2 is FYNNEI. Filled out from reference TRBV2 and TRBJ2-3, the complete variable domain reads EPEVTQTPSHQVTQMGQEVILRCVPISNHLYFYWYRQILGQKVEFLVSFYNNEISEKSEIFDDQFSVERPDGSNFTLKIRSTKLEDSAMYFCASRMDSGVEGTDTQYFGPGTRLTVL.

The rearrangement joins TRBV13 to TRBJ1-2; D not certain. Germline-derived CDR1 and CDR2 are PRHDT and FYEKMQ (reference sequence). The CDR3 loop spans 13 amino acids. Trimming pared 4 bases from V and 1 base from J, leaving 7 bases between. CDR3 sequence reads: CASSSTLNYGYTF. The CDR3 coding sequence is TGTGCCAGCAGCTCAACCCTTAACTATGGCTACACCTTC.

The chain uses TRBV7-8 and TRBJ2-2; D is uncertain. The CDR3 runs 13 residues. Trimming pared 5 bases from V and 2 bases from J, leaving 6 bases between. CDR1 and CDR2 from the germline V gene are SGHVS and FQNEAQ. CDR3 residues: CASSLKNTGELFF. CDR3 DNA sequence: TGTGCCAGCAGCCTCAAAAACACCGGGGAGCTGTTTTTT.

This chain uses TRBV9 with TRBJ1-1, with no clear D. CDR1 and CDR2 from the germline V gene are SGDLS and YYNGEE. The length of the CDR3 is 15 residues. V gave up 0 bases and J gave up 4 bases, with 13 bases separating them. The DNA for the CDR3 is TGTGCCAGCAGCGTAGATATCGGTAAGGGCACTGAAGCTTTCTTT. This translates into CASSVDIGKGTEAFF.

This rearrangement joins TRBV5-6 to TRBJ2-5, with D possibly called TRBD1 or TRBD2 (5 bases each). With 4 bases removed from V and 7 bases from J, the gap between germline ends came to 14 bases. The CDR3 runs to 13 residues. CDR1 is SGHDT and CDR2 is YYEEEE in the germline V gene. CDR3 protein: CASSPWGISTQYF. The CDR3 region has the DNA TGTGCCAGCAGCCCGTGGGGGATTTCGACCCAGTACTTC.

The chain recombines TRBV7-6 with TRBJ1-2, with 7 nucleotides matching TRBD1. V dropped 5 bases and J dropped 8; count of bases not matched to a gene: 11. Germline V gives CDR1 SGHVS, CDR2 FNYEAQ. The CDR3 has 14 residues. CDR3 sequence reads: CASSPDSRQGGYTF. As DNA, the CDR3 is TGTGCCAGCAGCCCAGATTCCCGACAGGGCGGCTACACCTTC.

This chain connects TRBV29-1 to TRBJ1-4; the D gene is possibly TRBD1 (5 bases). This CDR3 has 13 residues. V was cut by 7 bases and J by 4 bases, with 13 bases left in between. CDR1 is SQVTM and CDR2 is ANQGSEA in the germline V gene. The CDR3 here is CSAQTANNEKLFF. Written as DNA, the CDR3 is TGCAGCGCCCAGACAGCCAATAATGAAAAACTGTTTTTT.

The rearrangement joins TRBV11-2 to TRBJ1-5; D unclear. V was trimmed by 1 base and J by 5 bases, leaving 9 bases between them. CDR1 and CDR2 from the germline V gene are SGHAT and FQNNGV. The CDR3 is 14 amino acids. The CDR3 DNA reads as TGTGCCAGCAGCTTAGCCCAGGTTCATCAGCCCCAGCATTTT. Translated, it gives CASSLAQVHQPQHF.

The chain recombines TRBV30 with TRBJ1-1; D is undetermined. V dropped 1 base and J dropped 0 bases, with 3 bases sitting between them. In germline, CDR1 is GTSNPN, CDR2 SVGIG (reference sequence). The CDR3 extends over 12 amino acids. The DNA of the CDR3 is TGTGCCTGGAGTGATATGAACACTGAAGCTTTCTTT. Translation: CAWSDMNTEAFF.

The chain joins TRBV7-9 to TRBJ2-1, with 9 bases lining up with TRBD1. The CDR3 totals 13 residues. Trimming at V came to 7 bases and at J to 8 bases, leaving 6 bases not matched to a gene. Per the germline V gene, CDR1 is SEHNR and CDR2 is FQNEAQ (reference sequence). CDR3 sequence: CASIKQGAYEQFF. The CDR3, as DNA: TGTGCCAGCATCAAACAGGGGGCGTATGAGCAGTTCTTC.

The chain joins TRBV18 to TRBJ2-1; 10 nucleotides align to TRBD1. V lost 1 base and J lost 8; bases outside the gene matches: 8. CDR3 length: 16 residues. The germline V gene encodes CDR1 KGHSH and CDR2 LQKENI. CDR3 loop: CASSPLQGQGRYEQFF. The CDR3 DNA follows: TGTGCCAGCTCACCACTTCAGGGACAGGGGAGGTATGAGCAGTTCTTC.

In its sample, this clone was seen a few times. This chain joins TRBV7-6 and TRBJ2-7, with 7 bases aligning to TRBD1. Germline V gene lookup returns CDR1 SGHVS and CDR2 FNYEAQ. The CDR3 has 15 residues. J lost 3 bases, V lost 4 bases, and 9 bases had no gene match. CDR3 nucleotide sequence: TGTGCCAGCAGCTCCCAACAGGGGACCGGCTACGAGCAGTACTTC. It encodes CASSSQQGTGYEQYF.